Each of the 10 T cell receptor beta chains below was sequenced from the same sample in a study of response to subunit inactivated influenza vaccine. TCRdb re-analysed the RT-PCR reads in MiXCR, keeping a single row per CDR3 protein. Here the sample spans 650,000 to 850,000 distinct CDR3 sequences, approximately 13% being singletons. The sequencing here drew on PBMCs from blood, taken roughly 2 weeks before vaccination. Source of these receptors: a man aged 45-65 years who received an inactivated influenza vaccine.

The chain joins TRBV6-1 to TRBJ2-2, with D tentatively TRBD1 or TRBD2 (5 bases each). Trimming removed 6 bases at V and 4 bases at J, with 18 bases between. Germline V gene lookup returns CDR1 MNHNS and CDR2 SASEGT. The CDR3 length is 16 residues. DNA for the CDR3: TGTGCCAGCAGGGGACCGACCACCAACCCCACCGGGGAGCTGTTTTTT. Its protein product is CASRGPTTNPTGELFF.

This clonotype has just a few counts. The chain has TRBV20-1 and TRBJ2-7; D not resolved. The CDR3 totals 12 residues. V gave up 3 bases and J gave up 0 bases, with 6 bases separating them. Germline CDR1 is DFQATT and CDR2 is SNEGSKA (reference sequence). This CDR3 is CSARGFSYEQYF. The CDR3 bases are TGCAGTGCTAGGGGATTCTCCTACGAGCAGTACTTC.

The chain recombines TRBV29-1 with TRBJ2-1; possibly TRBD2 for D (7 bases). Per the germline V gene, CDR1 is SQVTM and CDR2 is ANQGSEA. The length of the CDR3 is 14 residues. The ends were cut back, 7 bases at V and 7 bases at J, with 20 bases in the middle. CDR3 residues: CSAQRGGPGNEQFF. The CDR3 DNA reads as TGCAGCGCCCAGAGGGGGGGGCCCGGTAATGAGCAGTTCTTC.

This clonotype was counted a few times. J is TRBJ1-2 and V is TRBV20-1; D perhaps matches TRBD1 (5 bases). This CDR3 is built from 12 residues. V lost 6 bases and J lost 3, with 11 bases in between. The germline gives CDR1 DFQATT, CDR2 SNEGSKA (reference sequence). The CDR3 here is CSAPGLDYGYTF. In nucleotides, the CDR3 is TGCAGTGCCCCAGGGCTGGACTATGGCTACACCTTC.

Comments on this clonotype: Possible read error: a much larger clone is one base away. This is likely a read error, given that the CDR3 carries no conserved phenylalanine or tryptophan at its end. This chain connects TRBV2 to TRBJ2-2, with TRBD1 as a possible D gene (5 bases). Trimming took off 7 bases at V and 6 bases at J, with 15 bases between the two ends. From germline, CDR1 is SNHLY and CDR2 FYNNEI. The CDR3 loop spans 14 amino acids. The CDR3 protein is CASKGLGIAGELFS. In nucleotides, the CDR3 is TGTGCCAGCAAGGGGCTGGGTATCGCCGGGGAGCTGTTTTCT.

The chain employs TRBV11-1 and TRBJ2-6; 8 positions match TRBD1. The germline CDR1 and CDR2 sequences are SGHAT and FQDESV (reference sequence). With 5 bases clipped from V and 0 bases from J, the junction kept 6 bases outside the gene matches. The CDR3 length is 17 residues. DNA for the CDR3: TGTGCCAGCAGCGTCACGGGACAGGCCTCTGGGGCCAACGTCCTGACTTTC. Encoded protein: CASSVTGQASGANVLTF. Drawing the rest from reference TRBV11-1 and TRBJ2-6, the complete variable domain is EAEVAQSPRYKITEKSQAVAFWCDPISGHATLYWYRQILGQGPELLVQFQDESVVDDSQLPKDRFSAERLKGVDSTLKIQPAELGDSAMYLCASSVTGQASGANVLTFGAGSRLTVL.

This rearrangement joins TRBV20-1 to TRBJ2-1; 8 bases line up with TRBD2. The J segment lost 4 bases and the V segment lost 6 bases, leaving 8 bases of the junction unmatched. This CDR3 spans 14 amino acids. The V gene's germline CDR1 is DFQATT and CDR2 SNEGSKA (reference sequence). The CDR3 nucleotides read TGCAGTGCCGGGGGTCAGCGGGGGTACAATGAGCAGTTCTTC. Its translation is CSAGGQRGYNEQFF.

This clonotype was found a few times. The chain carries TRBV6-5 and TRBJ1-2; a possible D gene is TRBD1 (5 bases). This CDR3 has 14 amino acids. The germline gives CDR1 MNHEY, CDR2 SVGAGI. Trimming cost V 0 bases and J 3 bases, with 8 bases left between them. The CDR3 bases are TGTGCCAGCAGTTACTCCTCGGGGGACTATGGCTACACCTTC. It encodes CASSYSSGDYGYTF.

The J gene is TRBJ2-5, the V gene TRBV20-1; D remains unclear. The CDR3 is 13 amino acids. Trimming took 5 bases from V and 4 from J, leaving 14 bases between them. Germline lookup yields CDR1 DFQATT and CDR2 SNEGSKA (reference sequence). The CDR3 nucleotides read TGCAGTGCTTCCCGTTCTGGGATAGAGACCCAGTACTTC. Its protein is CSASRSGIETQYF.

This clonotype was found a few times. The chain joins TRBV15 to TRBJ2-7, with D possibly matching TRBD1 (5 bases). Germline V gives CDR1 LNHNV, CDR2 YYDKDF (reference sequence). Trimming cost V 1 base and J 4 bases, with 17 bases left between them. The CDR3 is made up of 16 amino acids. The CDR3 DNA reads as TGTGCCACCAGCAGAGCCCCACAGGATCCAGGGTACGAGCAGTACTTC. Translating gives CATSRAPQDPGYEQYF.